The sequence of this T cell receptor beta chain was determined in a study of blood T cells in healthy people across ages. Study-wide background: The template switching approach captured approximately one barcoded beta molecule for every two T cells.

A second PCR of roughly 7 to 11 cycles used a sample-barcoded 5' primer and a J-beta primer mix. In TCRdb, the 5' RACE reads were re-called with MiXCR into one record per CDR3 protein. Of hundreds of thousands of distinct CDR3 sequences listed, 45% to 70% are singletons. V was cut by 3 bases and J by 3 bases, with 18 bases left in between. This CDR3 spans 16 amino acids. Germline CDR1 reads DFQATT; CDR2 reads SNEGSKA (reference sequence). The J gene is TRBJ2-1, the V gene TRBV20-1; tentatively, D is TRBD2 (6 bases). The sample comprised blood. This TCR was recovered from a man between 35 and 55 years old in good health. The CDR3 region has the DNA TGCAGTGCTAGGAGGGATGGGACTCGGAGCTACAATGAGCAGTTCTTC. This codes for CSARRDGTRSYNEQFF.